This TCR beta chain is drawn from a study of CD8+ T cells in alopecia areata. Indicated treatment: oral pan-JAK inhibitor, 5-10 mg twice daily. V was cut by 1 base and J by 2 bases, with 8 bases left in between. Germline CDR1 SNHLY, CDR2 FYNNEI. CDR3 length: 14 residues. This clone was counted a few times. Other nucleotide sequences in the sample specify the same CDR3. After isolation, RNA underwent reverse transcription to generate cDNA as the sequencing template. This table comes from immunoSEQ multiplex PCR, and its TCRdb copy is limited to in-frame clones, with some not included. The sample has 200,000 or so clones; about 62% are singletons.

The sample here was CD4+ T cells sorted from blood, taken at week 24, from a patient treated with tofacitinib. The TCR sequence derives from a human donor with alopecia areata. The chain uses TRBV2 and TRBJ2-5; the D gene is possibly TRBD1 (6 bases). CDR3 loop: CASSEGTVQETQYF. The CDR3 coding sequence is TGTGCCAGCAGTGAAGGGACAGTTCAAGAGACCCAGTACTTC.